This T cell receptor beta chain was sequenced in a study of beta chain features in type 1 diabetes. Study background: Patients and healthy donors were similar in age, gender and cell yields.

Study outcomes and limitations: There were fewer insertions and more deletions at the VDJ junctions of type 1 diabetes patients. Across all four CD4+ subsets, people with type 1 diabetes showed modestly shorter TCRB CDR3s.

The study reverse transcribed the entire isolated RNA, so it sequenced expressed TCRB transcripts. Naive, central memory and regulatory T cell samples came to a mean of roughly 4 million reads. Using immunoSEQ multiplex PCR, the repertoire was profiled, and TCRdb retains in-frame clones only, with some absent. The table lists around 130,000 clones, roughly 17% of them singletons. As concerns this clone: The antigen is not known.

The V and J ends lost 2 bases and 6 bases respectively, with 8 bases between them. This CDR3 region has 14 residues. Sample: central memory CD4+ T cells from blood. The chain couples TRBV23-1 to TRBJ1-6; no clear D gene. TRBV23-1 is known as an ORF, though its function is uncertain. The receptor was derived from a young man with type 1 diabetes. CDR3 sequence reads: CASSQRLPNSPLHF. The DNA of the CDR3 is TGCGCCAGCAGTCAACGACTCCCTAATTCACCCCTCCACTTT.